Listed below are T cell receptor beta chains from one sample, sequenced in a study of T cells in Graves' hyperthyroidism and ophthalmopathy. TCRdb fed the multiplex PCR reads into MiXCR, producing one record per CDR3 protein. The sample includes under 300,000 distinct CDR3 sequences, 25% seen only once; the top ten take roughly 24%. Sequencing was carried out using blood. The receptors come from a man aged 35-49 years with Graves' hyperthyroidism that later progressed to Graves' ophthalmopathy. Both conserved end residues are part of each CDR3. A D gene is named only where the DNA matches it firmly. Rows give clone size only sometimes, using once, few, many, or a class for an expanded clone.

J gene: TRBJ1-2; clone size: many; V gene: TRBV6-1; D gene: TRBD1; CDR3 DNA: TGTGCCAGCCACGGGTCCGGACAGGACTATGGCTACACCTTC; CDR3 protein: CASHGSGQDYGYTF
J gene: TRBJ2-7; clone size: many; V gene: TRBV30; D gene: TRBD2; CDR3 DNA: TGTGCCTGGAGTGCCGGGACTAGCGGAAACTACGAGCAGTACTTC; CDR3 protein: CAWSAGTSGNYEQYF
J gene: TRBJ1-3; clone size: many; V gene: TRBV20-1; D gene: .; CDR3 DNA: TGCAGTGCTAGAGATCGAAACACCATATATTTT; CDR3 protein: CSARDRNTIYF
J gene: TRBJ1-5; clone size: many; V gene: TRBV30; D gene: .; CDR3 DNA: TGTGCCTGGAGTTCCGGGAAACCCAATCAGCCCCAGCATTTT; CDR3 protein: CAWSSGKPNQPQHF
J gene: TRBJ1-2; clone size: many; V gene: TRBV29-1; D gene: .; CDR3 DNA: TGCAGCGTTGTTCTATCGAGAACCTATGGCTACACCTTC; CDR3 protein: CSVVLSRTYGYTF
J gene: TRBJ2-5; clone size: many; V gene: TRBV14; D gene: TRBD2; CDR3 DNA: TGTGCCAGCAGCCAAGATCCCGGGACTAGCGACGAGACCCAGTACTTC; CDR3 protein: CASSQDPGTSDETQYF
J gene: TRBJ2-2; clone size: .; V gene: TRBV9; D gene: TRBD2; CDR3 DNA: TGTGCCAGCAGCGGACTAGCGGCCGGGGAGCTGTTTTTT; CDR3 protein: CASSGLAAGELFF
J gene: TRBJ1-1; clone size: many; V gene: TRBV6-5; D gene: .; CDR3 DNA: TGTGCCAGCAGTTACTCGGGGGCATGGAACACTGAAGCTTTCTTT; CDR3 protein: CASSYSGAWNTEAFF
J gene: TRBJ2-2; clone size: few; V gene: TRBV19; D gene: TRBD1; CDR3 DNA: TGTGCCAGTAGCAAAGGGACAGGCTGGGACACCGGGGAGCTGTTTTTT; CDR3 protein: CASSKGTGWDTGELFF
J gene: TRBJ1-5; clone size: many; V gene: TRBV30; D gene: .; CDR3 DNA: TGTGCCTGGAGTGTATGGGCAGATAGCAATCAGCCCCAGCATTTT; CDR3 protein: CAWSVWADSNQPQHF
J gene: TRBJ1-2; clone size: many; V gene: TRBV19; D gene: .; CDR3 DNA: TGTGCCAGCTGCAGAACGACTAACTATGGCTACACCTTC; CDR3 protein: CASCRTTNYGYTF
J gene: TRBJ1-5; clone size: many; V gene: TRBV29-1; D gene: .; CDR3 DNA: TGCAGCGTTGGGACGGCGGCGGAGAGCAATCAGCCCCAGCATTTT; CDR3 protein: CSVGTAAESNQPQHF
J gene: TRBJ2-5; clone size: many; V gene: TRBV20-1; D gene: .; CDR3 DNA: TGCAGTGCGGAGAGACAGGACCAAGAGACCCAGTACTTC; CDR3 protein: CSAERQDQETQYF
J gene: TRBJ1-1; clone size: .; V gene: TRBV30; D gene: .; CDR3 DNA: TGTGCCTGGAGTGACGGCCGTGGCACTGAAGCTTTCTTT; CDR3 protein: CAWSDGRGTEAFF
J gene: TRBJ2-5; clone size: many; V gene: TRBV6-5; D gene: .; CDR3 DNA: TGTGCCAGCAGACGCCTACCGGGGGAAGAGACCCAGTACTTC; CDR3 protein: CASRRLPGEETQYF
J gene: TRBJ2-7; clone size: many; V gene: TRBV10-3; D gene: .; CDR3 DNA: TGTGCCATCAGGCCACTAAGCGGCTACGAGCAGTACTTC; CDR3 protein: CAIRPLSGYEQYF
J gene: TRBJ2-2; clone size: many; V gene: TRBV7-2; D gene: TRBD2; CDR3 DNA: TGTGCCAGCAGCGTAGCGGGACTAGCGGGAGGGGAGCTGTTTTTT; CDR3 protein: CASSVAGLAGGELFF
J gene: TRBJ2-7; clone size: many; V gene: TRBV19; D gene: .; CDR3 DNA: TGTGCCAGTAGTCATATCGGACTCACTAGCTCCTACGAGCAGTACTTC; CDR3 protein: CASSHIGLTSSYEQYF
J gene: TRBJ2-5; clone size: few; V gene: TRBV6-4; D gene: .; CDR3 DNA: TGTGCCAGCAGTGAAGTGGGAGAGGAGACCCAGTACTTC; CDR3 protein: CASSEVGEETQYF
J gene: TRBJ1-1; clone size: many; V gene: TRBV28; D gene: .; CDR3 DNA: TGTGCCAGCTTGGACCTTGGGGACACTGAAGCTTTCTTT; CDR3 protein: CASLDLGDTEAFF
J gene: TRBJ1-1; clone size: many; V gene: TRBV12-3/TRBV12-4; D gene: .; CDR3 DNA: TGTGCCAGCAGTTTGGCCGAAGCTTTCTTT; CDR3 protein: CASSLAEAFF
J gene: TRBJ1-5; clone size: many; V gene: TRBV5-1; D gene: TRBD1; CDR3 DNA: TGCGCCAGCAGCTCGGGGACAGGGACTTTTCAGCCCCAGCATTTT; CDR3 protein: CASSSGTGTFQPQHF
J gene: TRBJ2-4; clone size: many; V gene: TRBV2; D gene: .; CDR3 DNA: TGTGCCAGCATCCGGGAGCTAGCCAAAAACATTCAGTACTTC; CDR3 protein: CASIRELAKNIQYF
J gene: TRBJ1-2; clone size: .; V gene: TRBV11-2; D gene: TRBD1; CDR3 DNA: TGTGCCAGCAGCTTAAATGGACAGGGCCCTAACTATGGCTACACCTTC; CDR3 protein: CASSLNGQGPNYGYTF